This T cell receptor (beta chain) was sequenced during a study of spatial heterogeneity in lung cancer. Study summary: The cohort: 70 to 75 early-stage, untreated non-small cell lung cancer patients.

TCRdb passed the 5' RACE reads through MiXCR, listing each CDR3 protein once. Of tens of thousands of distinct CDR3 sequences in the sample, less than 9.5% are singletons; the top ten hold approximately 2%. The ends lost 5 bases at V and 6 bases at J; junction bases unmatched: 8. Germline V lookup: CDR1 SEHNR, CDR2 FQNEAQ (reference sequence). CDR3 length equals 15 residues. Described time point: blood at routine non-recurrence follow-up after resection. V and J are TRBV7-9 and TRBJ1-4; 8 nucleotides match TRBD1. Sequenced here: PBMCs, sampled at follow-up. This receptor was obtained from a female donor with early-stage non-small cell lung cancer. Here the CDR3 DNA reads TGTGCCAGCAGCCGACGGGCAGGGGGCGATGAAAAACTGTTTTTT. The encoded protein is CASSRRAGGDEKLFF.